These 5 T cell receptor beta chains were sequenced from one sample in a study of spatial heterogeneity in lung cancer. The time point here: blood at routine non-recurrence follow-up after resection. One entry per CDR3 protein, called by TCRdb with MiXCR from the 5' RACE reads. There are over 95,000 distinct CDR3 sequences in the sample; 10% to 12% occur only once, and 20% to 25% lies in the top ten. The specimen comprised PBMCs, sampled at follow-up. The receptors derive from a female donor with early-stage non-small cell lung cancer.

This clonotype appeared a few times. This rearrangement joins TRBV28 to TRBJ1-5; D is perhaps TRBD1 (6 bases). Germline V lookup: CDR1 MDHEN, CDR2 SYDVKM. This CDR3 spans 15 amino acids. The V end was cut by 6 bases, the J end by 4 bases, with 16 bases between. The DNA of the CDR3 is TGTGCCAGCAGCAAACGGTACAGGGCGAATCAGCCCCAGCATTTT. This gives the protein CASSKRYRANQPQHF.

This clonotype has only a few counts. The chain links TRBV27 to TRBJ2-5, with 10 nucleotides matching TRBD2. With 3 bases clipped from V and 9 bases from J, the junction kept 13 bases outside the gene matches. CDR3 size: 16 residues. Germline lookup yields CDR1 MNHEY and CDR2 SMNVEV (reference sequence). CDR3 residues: CASSFGTSGIQTAQYF. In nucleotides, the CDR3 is TGTGCCAGCAGTTTTGGAACTAGCGGGATCCAAACGGCCCAGTACTTC.

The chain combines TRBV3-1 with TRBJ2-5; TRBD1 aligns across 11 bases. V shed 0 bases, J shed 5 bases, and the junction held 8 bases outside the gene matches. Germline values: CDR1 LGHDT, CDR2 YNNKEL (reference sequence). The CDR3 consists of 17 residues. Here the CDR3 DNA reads TGTGCCAGCAGCCAAGATTCGAGGACAGGGGGCTTGGAGACCCAGTACTTC. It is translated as CASSQDSRTGGLETQYF.

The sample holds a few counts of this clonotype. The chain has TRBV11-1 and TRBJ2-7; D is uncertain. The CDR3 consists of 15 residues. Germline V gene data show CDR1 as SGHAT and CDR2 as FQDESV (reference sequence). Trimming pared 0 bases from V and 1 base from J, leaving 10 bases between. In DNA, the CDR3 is TGTGCCAGCAGCTTAGCGGACGGATTTTCCTACGAGCAGTACTTC. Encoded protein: CASSLADGFSYEQYF.

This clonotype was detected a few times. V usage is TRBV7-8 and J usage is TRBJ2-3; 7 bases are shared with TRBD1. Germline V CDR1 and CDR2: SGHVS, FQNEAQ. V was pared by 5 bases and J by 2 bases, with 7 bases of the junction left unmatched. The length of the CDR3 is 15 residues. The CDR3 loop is CASSRDRVITDTQYF. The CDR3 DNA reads TGTGCCAGCAGCCGAGACAGGGTCATCACAGATACGCAGTATTTT.